The 24 T cell receptor beta chains given below trace back to one sample, sequenced in a study of Ad26.COV2.S vaccination and SARS-CoV-2 variants. The treatment denotes: roughly 18 received Ad26.COV2.S at low or high dose, single or two shots; 5 received placebo; per-sample allocation not given. Samples came from day 63 after the first vaccine or placebo injection. Measured with immunoSEQ multiplex PCR; TCRdb has only the in-frame clones, and not every one. This table holds about 350,000 clones, around 90% found once. The sequenced sample was peripheral blood, obtained in a trial of Ad26.COV2.S vaccine versus placebo. These receptors were collected from a person aged 18-60 years who received the Ad26.COV2.S COVID-19 vaccine or a placebo.

The rearrangement uses TRBV28 and TRBJ1-2; TRBD1 is a possible D gene (5 bases). Germline-derived CDR1 and CDR2 are MDHEN and SYDVKM. Trimming removed 3 bases from V and 3 bases from J, with 17 bases in between. The CDR3 covers 16 residues. CDR3 loop: CASSFPPGDGYYGYTF. The CDR3 nucleotides read TGTGCCAGCAGTTTCCCCCCGGGGGACGGGTACTATGGCTACACCTTC.

This chain connects TRBV24-1 to TRBJ2-1; D might be TRBD1 (6 bases). CDR1 and CDR2 from the germline V gene are KGHDR and SFDVKD. The length of the CDR3 is 13 residues. V lost 3 bases, J lost 8 bases, and 10 bases lay in between. CDR3 in DNA: TGTGCCACCAGTGATAGGGGGTTGGATGAGCAGTTCTTC. This encodes CATSDRGLDEQFF.

The chain joins TRBV4-3 to TRBJ2-2, with 9 bases matching TRBD1. This CDR3 spans 14 amino acids. Germline CDR1 and CDR2: LGHNA and YSLEER. Trimming took 5 bases from V and 6 from J; bases not matched to a gene: 4. CDR3 loop: CASSKQGAAGELFF. The CDR3 DNA reads TGCGCCAGCAGCAAACAGGGGGCCGCCGGGGAGCTGTTTTTT.

CDR3 in DNA: TGTGCCAGCATGTTGGGGGGCGCGTCTGAAGCTTTCTTT. Amino acids: CASMLGGASEAFF. The V and J genes are TRBV6-5 and TRBJ1-1; TRBD1 is a possible D gene (6 bases). The V and J ends lost 7 bases and 6 bases respectively, with 15 bases between them. Germline V gene sequence: CDR1 MNHEY, CDR2 SVGAGI. The CDR3 is 13 residues long.

CDR3 bases: TGCGCCAGCAGCTTAGACGGGGGTAGGGCTTTGACAGATACGCAGTATTTT. Translating gives CASSLDGGRALTDTQYF. The J gene is TRBJ2-3, the V gene TRBV5-1; possibly TRBD2 for D (6 bases). V gave up 2 bases and J gave up 3 bases, with 19 bases separating them. Germline V gene data show CDR1 as SGHRS and CDR2 as YFSETQ. This CDR3 has 17 residues.

This clone was detected only once. The rearrangement uses TRBV7-2 and TRBJ1-1; perhaps TRBD1 as D (6 bases). V lost 3 bases and J lost 4, with 15 bases in between. The germline V gene encodes CDR1 SGHTA and CDR2 FQGNSA. This CDR3 region has 15 residues. The CDR3 DNA is TGTGCCAGCAGCTTGATGGACAGAATTCTCACTGAAGCTTTCTTT. Translating gives CASSLMDRILTEAFF.

This rearrangement joins TRBV7-2 to TRBJ1-1, with D perhaps matching TRBD1 (5 bases). Looked up from germline, CDR1 is SGHTA and CDR2 is FQGNSA. The CDR3 covers 14 residues. The ends were cut back, 4 bases at V and 10 bases at J, with 19 bases in the middle. CDR3 nucleotides: TGTGCCAGCAGCTCCGCCAGGGAGCGGGATGGAGCTTTCTTT. It is translated as CASSSARERDGAFF.

This chain connects TRBV29-1 to TRBJ2-7, with D tentatively TRBD1 (6 bases). CDR1 is SQVTM, CDR2 ANQGSEA, per germline. V dropped 7 bases and J dropped 7 bases, with 23 bases sitting between them. The CDR3 spans 14 residues. The CDR3 sequence: CSAARGTRVREQYF. CDR3 nucleotide sequence: TGCAGCGCGGCAAGGGGGACACGGGTAAGGGAGCAGTACTTC.

The rearrangement links TRBV7-2 to TRBJ2-4; no reliable D call. Per the germline V gene, CDR1 is SGHTA and CDR2 is FQGNSA. V lost 0 bases to trimming and J lost 8 bases, with 14 bases between them. The CDR3 is 15 residues long. Written as DNA, the CDR3 is TGTGCCAGCAGCTTAGCGCCAGGCCTCCAATACATTCAGTACTTC. Its protein product is CASSLAPGLQYIQYF.

CDR3 amino acids: CASTTQTNNSPLHF. The DNA for the CDR3 is TGTGCCAGCACCACACAGACGAATAATTCACCCCTCCACTTT. The V and J genes are TRBV6-5 and TRBJ1-6; D unresolved. Trimming removed 7 bases from V and 5 bases from J, with 12 bases in between. CDR3 length: 14 amino acids. CDR1 MNHEY and CDR2 SVGAGI come from the germline V gene.

The chain is built from TRBV4-2 and TRBJ1-2; D is uncertain. The CDR3 is made up of 16 amino acids. Between the trimmed V and J ends, which lost 4 bases and 0 bases, there was a span of 15 bases. Per the germline V gene, CDR1 is LGHNA and CDR2 is YNFKEQ. CDR3 coding DNA: TGTGCCAGCAGCCCCGCTTTGGAGGCTACTAACTATGGCTACACCTTC. It yields the protein CASSPALEATNYGYTF.

The V gene is TRBV10-3, the J gene TRBJ2-1; TRBD2 is a possible D gene (6 bases). Germline-derived CDR1 and CDR2 are ENHRY and SYGVKD. There are 14 residues in the CDR3. With 7 bases removed from V and 5 bases from J, the gap between germline ends came to 15 bases. The CDR3: CAITGENTNNEQFF. Written as DNA, the CDR3 is TGTGCCATCACGGGAGAGAATACAAACAATGAGCAGTTCTTC.

The chain recombines TRBV5-1 with TRBJ1-6, with D perhaps matching TRBD1 (6 bases). The germline V gene encodes CDR1 SGHRS and CDR2 YFSETQ. Trimming left V 0 bases short and J 7 bases short, with 17 bases between. CDR3 length: 17 amino acids. Here the CDR3 DNA reads TGCGCCAGCAGCTTGGCCAGGGGAATCTGGGCGAATTCACCCCTCCACTTT. Translating gives CASSLARGIWANSPLHF.

The V gene is TRBV6-5, the J gene TRBJ2-7, with 8 bases identical to TRBD2. In germline, CDR1 is MNHEY, CDR2 SVGAGI. The CDR3 has 13 residues. The trim removed 5 bases at V and 7 bases at J, leaving 7 bases unmatched. The CDR3 sequence: CASSSGLAREQYF. CDR3 nucleotide sequence: TGTGCCAGCAGTAGCGGACTAGCTAGGGAGCAGTACTTC.

The chain employs TRBV19 and TRBJ1-2, with 7 nucleotides matching TRBD1. Trimming took 6 bases from V and 1 from J; bases not matched to a gene: 14. Germline V gene data show CDR1 as LNHDA and CDR2 as SQIVND (reference sequence). The CDR3 contains 17 residues. The CDR3 region has the DNA TGTGCCAGTAGAACCCCTGGATGGACAGGATTTAACTATGGCTACACCTTC. This sequence encodes CASRTPGWTGFNYGYTF.

The V and J genes are TRBV7-6 and TRBJ1-3, with D perhaps matching TRBD1 (5 bases). Trimming pared 4 bases from V and 2 bases from J, leaving 12 bases between. Germline V gene sequence: CDR1 SGHVS, CDR2 FNYEAQ. The length of the CDR3 is 15 residues. CDR3 region: CASSSDRSPGNTIYF. The CDR3 DNA sequence: TGTGCCAGCAGCTCAGACAGAAGCCCTGGAAACACCATATATTTT.

The chain is built from TRBV9 and TRBJ2-1; D ambiguous. V was pared by 0 bases and J by 2 bases, with 12 bases between. This CDR3 has 16 residues. Germline V gene sequence: CDR1 SGDLS, CDR2 YYNGEE. CDR3: CASSVEARRTYNEQFF. Here the CDR3 DNA reads TGTGCCAGCAGCGTAGAAGCGCGCCGCACCTACAATGAGCAGTTCTTC.

The genes are TRBV28 and TRBJ2-5; D is perhaps TRBD2 (7 bases). The CDR3 totals 16 residues. Trimming took 4 bases from V and 5 from J, leaving 20 bases between them. CDR1 and CDR2 from the germline V gene are MDHEN and SYDVKM. The CDR3 DNA sequence: TGTGCCAGCAGTTCCTCCCGCTCGGGGGGCGGGGAGACCCAGTACTTC. It encodes CASSSSRSGGGETQYF.

This rearrangement joins TRBV28 to TRBJ2-7, with 10 bases aligning to TRBD1. This CDR3 contains 17 residues. V dropped 5 bases and J dropped 5; count of bases not matched to a gene: 15. From germline, CDR1 is MDHEN and CDR2 SYDVKM. The CDR3 DNA sequence: TGTGCCAGCAGTCACCTCAACCCGGGACAGGGGCATCACGAGCAGTACTTC. Protein: CASSHLNPGQGHHEQYF.

V and J are TRBV29-1 and TRBJ2-7, with a possible D match to TRBD1 (5 bases). Trimming took off 7 bases at V and 2 bases at J, with 12 bases between the two ends. The V gene's germline CDR1 is SQVTM and CDR2 ANQGSEA. There are 12 residues in the CDR3. CDR3 amino acids: CSATDITYEQYF. The DNA of the CDR3 is TGCAGCGCGACGGACATAACCTACGAGCAGTACTTC.

The chain carries TRBV6-5 and TRBJ1-1, with D unclear. V lost 1 base and J lost 1, with 7 bases in between. CDR1 is MNHEY, CDR2 SVGAGI, per germline. This CDR3 has 14 amino acids. The CDR3 coding sequence is TGTGCCAGCAGTTACTTCCAGACGAACACTGAAGCTTTCTTT. Its protein product is CASSYFQTNTEAFF.

This sequence joins TRBV6-1 and TRBJ2-5; perhaps TRBD1 as D (6 bases). Germline V gene sequence: CDR1 MNHNS, CDR2 SASEGT. This CDR3 is built from 17 residues. V was cut by 1 base and J by 0 bases, with 15 bases left in between. CDR3 residues: CASSEVTYRDHQETQYF. In nucleotides, the CDR3 is TGTGCCAGCAGTGAAGTCACCTACAGGGACCACCAAGAGACCCAGTACTTC.

The chain couples TRBV12-5 to TRBJ2-1; D perhaps matches TRBD2 (5 bases). CDR3 size: 15 residues. Germline V gene data show CDR1 as LGHNT and CDR2 as FRNRAP. V was trimmed by 1 base and J by 9 bases, leaving 16 bases between them. This CDR3 reads CASGLGSVPSGEQFF. The CDR3, as DNA: TGTGCTAGTGGTTTGGGTAGCGTCCCTTCAGGTGAGCAGTTCTTC.

The chain couples TRBV19 to TRBJ1-3; 11 bases align to TRBD1. This CDR3 has 17 amino acids. CDR1 is LNHDA, CDR2 SQIVND, per germline (reference sequence). The V and J ends lost 5 bases and 3 bases, in that order; junction bases with no gene match: 9. CDR3 nucleotides: TGTGCCAGTAGTGATCCCGGACAGGGGGCATTTGGAAACACCATATATTTT. This codes for CASSDPGQGAFGNTIYF.